Listed below are T cell receptor beta chains from one sample, sequenced in a study of shared T cell receptors in the human thymus. Sequencing used immunoSEQ multiplex PCR; TCRdb keeps in-frame clones, though not all of them. The sample consists of about 730,000 clones, 80% to 90% of them appearing once. The same data also went into a second study, on human thymus T cells.

The sample comprised thymocytes. These receptor sequences come from a girl under two years old with a congenital heart defect. CDR3s include the opening cysteine and the closing phenylalanine or tryptophan. Fields, in order: CDR3 protein, CDR3 DNA, clone size, V gene, D gene, J gene. A D gene is named only where the DNA matches it firmly. Clone size is shown for a subset of rows, as once, few, many or a class of expanded clone.

CDR3 protein: CASSSTLAGGPHNEQFF
CDR3 DNA: TGTGCCAGCAGTTCGACTCTAGCGGGGGGTCCCCACAATGAGCAGTTCTTC
clone size: NA
V gene: TRBV27
D gene: TRBD2
J gene: TRBJ2-1

CDR3 protein: CASSHCTRTGIEYGYTF
CDR3 DNA: TGCGCCAGCAGCCACTGCACTCGGACAGGGATTGAGTATGGCTACACCTTC
clone size: few
V gene: TRBV4-1
D gene: TRBD1
J gene: TRBJ1-2

CDR3 protein: CAWTEEGDRVHEDSNQPQHF
CDR3 DNA: TGTGCCTGGACCGAAGAGGGGGACAGGGTCCATGAGGATAGCAATCAGCCCCAGCATTTT
clone size: NA
V gene: TRBV30
D gene: TRBD1
J gene: TRBJ1-5

CDR3 protein: CASSLWTARMNTEAFF
CDR3 DNA: TGTGCCAGCAGCTTGTGGACAGCTAGAATGAACACTGAAGCTTTCTTT
clone size: NA
V gene: TRBV7-2
D gene: NA
J gene: TRBJ1-1

CDR3 protein: CASSLAADTQAKNIQYF
CDR3 DNA: TGCGCCAGCAGCTTGGCCGCAGATACCCAAGCCAAAAACATTCAGTACTTC
clone size: NA
V gene: TRBV5-1
D gene: NA
J gene: TRBJ2-4

CDR3 protein: CASGVAPREDRPGYTF
CDR3 DNA: TGTGCCAGCGGGGTAGCCCCGCGGGAGGATCGTCCTGGCTACACCTTC
clone size: NA
V gene: TRBV19
D gene: NA
J gene: TRBJ1-2

CDR3 protein: CASSSPLSGSSNEQFF
CDR3 DNA: TGCGCCAGCAGCTCCCCGCTTAGCGGCTCTTCGAATGAGCAGTTCTTC
clone size: NA
V gene: TRBV5-1
D gene: NA
J gene: TRBJ2-1

CDR3 protein: CASSDSIPQGGSFYGYTF
CDR3 DNA: TGTGCCAGCAGTGACTCGATTCCGCAAGGGGGCTCTTTCTATGGCTACACCTTC
clone size: NA
V gene: TRBV6-4
D gene: TRBD1
J gene: TRBJ1-2

CDR3 protein: CASSPLRQASGYTF
CDR3 DNA: TGTGCCAGCAGCCCCCTGAGACAGGCCAGCGGCTACACCTTC
clone size: NA
V gene: TRBV14
D gene: NA
J gene: TRBJ1-2

CDR3 protein: CASSYSGQSYYEQYF
CDR3 DNA: TGTGCCAGCAGTTACTCCGGACAGTCCTACTACGAGCAGTACTTC
clone size: few
V gene: TRBV6-5
D gene: NA
J gene: TRBJ2-7